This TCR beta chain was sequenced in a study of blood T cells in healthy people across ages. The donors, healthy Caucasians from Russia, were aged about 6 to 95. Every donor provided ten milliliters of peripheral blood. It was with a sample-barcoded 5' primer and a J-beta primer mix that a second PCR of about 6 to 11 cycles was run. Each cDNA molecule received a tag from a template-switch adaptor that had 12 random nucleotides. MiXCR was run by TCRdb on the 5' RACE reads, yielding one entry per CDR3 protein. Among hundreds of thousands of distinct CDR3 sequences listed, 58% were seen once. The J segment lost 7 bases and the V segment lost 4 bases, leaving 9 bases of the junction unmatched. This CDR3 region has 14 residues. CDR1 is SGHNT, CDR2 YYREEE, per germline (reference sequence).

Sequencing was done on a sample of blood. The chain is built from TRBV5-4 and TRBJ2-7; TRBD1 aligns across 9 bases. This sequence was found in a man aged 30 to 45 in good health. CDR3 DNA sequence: TGTGCCAGCAGCAAATGGACAGGGGCGGGGGAGCAGTACTTC. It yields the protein CASSKWTGAGEQYF.